The present entry profiles one TCR beta chain with its context. The CDR3 runs to 21 residues. With V trimmed by 3 bases and J by 7 bases, 24 bases remained unmatched. From germline, CDR1 is KGHSH and CDR2 LQKENI. Profiled with immunoSEQ multiplex PCR; TCRdb holds only in-frame clones, not every one. The sample contains roughly 73,000 clones, around 86% of which appear only once. The entry originates in a study of blood T cell repertoires in COVID-19. Input material: peripheral blood. The chain carries TRBV18 and TRBJ2-2; TRBD1 matches 9 bases. The TCR comes from an elderly woman with active or convalescent COVID-19. The CDR3 DNA follows: TGTGCCAGCTCACCCCGGGACAGGGTAAGGCTAGTACCCCGTCGGGTCGGGGAGCTGTTTTTT. It yields the protein CASSPRDRVRLVPRRVGELFF.